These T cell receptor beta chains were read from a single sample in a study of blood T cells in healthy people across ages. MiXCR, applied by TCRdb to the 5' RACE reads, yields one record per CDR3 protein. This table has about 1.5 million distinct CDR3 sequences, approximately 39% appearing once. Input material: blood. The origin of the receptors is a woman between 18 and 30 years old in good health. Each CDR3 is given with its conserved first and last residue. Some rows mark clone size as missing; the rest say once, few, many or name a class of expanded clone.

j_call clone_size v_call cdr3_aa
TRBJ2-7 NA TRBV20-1 CSASLAGARNEQYF
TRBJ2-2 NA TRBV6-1 CASDWTGELFF
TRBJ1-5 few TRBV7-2 CASSLKHPLESIDQPQHF
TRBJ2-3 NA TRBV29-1 CSGRLAGADTQYF
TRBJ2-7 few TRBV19 CASSIAPRPYEQYF
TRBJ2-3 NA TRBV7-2 CASSLPRAGRVHTDTQYF
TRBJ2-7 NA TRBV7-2 CASSRYSYDEQYF
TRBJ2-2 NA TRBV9 CASSVGLAGVPTGELFF
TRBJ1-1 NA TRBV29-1 CSVERGRGGTEAFF
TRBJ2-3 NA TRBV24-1 CATSPGQGYTDTQYF
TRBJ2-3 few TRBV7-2 CASSLVQGPSTDTQYF
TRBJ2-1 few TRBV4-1 CASSQGYTNEQFF
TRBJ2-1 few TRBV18 CASSPIGRAGANEQFF
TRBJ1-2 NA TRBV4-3 CASSQDLRDRGPGYTF
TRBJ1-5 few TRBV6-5 CASSYYAGGQPQHF
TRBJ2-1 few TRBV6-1 CASSKGLAGTYNEQFF
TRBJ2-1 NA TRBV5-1 CASKASGGSYNEQFF
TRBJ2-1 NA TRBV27 CASSGLAGVDEQFF
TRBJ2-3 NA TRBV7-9 CASSLTGTPISGTDTQYF
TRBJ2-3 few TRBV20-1 CSAKFELKSSTDTQYF
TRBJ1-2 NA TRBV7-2 CATIRGYGYTF
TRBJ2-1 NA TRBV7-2 CASSLTTVPEQFF
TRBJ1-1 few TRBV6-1 CASTGQWARMNTEAFF
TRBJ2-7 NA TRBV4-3 CASSRGASGNYEQYF
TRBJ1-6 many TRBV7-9 CASSPTDSYNSPLHF
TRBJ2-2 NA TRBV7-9 CASSRRQGTSNTGELFF
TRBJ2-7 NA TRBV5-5 CASTLVPPPMTYEQYF
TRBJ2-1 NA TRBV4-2 CASSQVPPRRFDNEQFF
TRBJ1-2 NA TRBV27 CASSWKRSFLGGYTF
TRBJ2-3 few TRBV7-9 CASSRGQGSTDTQYF
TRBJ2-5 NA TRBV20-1 CSARDLTSGGAYNEQYF